This TCR beta chain is drawn from a study of T cell responses to AZD1222 COVID-19 vaccine. V lost 5 bases, J lost 2 bases, and 17 bases lay in between. Germline CDR1 is LNHDA and CDR2 is SQIVND (reference sequence). CDR3 length equals 16 residues. Notes on this clone: No antigen is known for it.

Assay used: immunoSEQ multiplex PCR; TCRdb lists only in-frame clones, some missing. Here the sample spans about 180,000 clones, 85% to 90% being singletons. Study-wide results and caveats: Researchers report vaccine-associated CD4 TCRs spanning spike, with dominance at 160-218 and 743-854.

The genes are TRBV19 and TRBJ2-3, with D perhaps TRBD1 or TRBD2 (5 bases each). The receptor comes from an adult in good health. Material: peripheral blood, obtained on day 0 of AZD1222 vaccination. CDR3 loop: CASSSALRDLTDTQYF. Written as DNA, the CDR3 is TGTGCCAGTAGTTCGGCCCTTAGGGACCTCACAGATACGCAGTATTTT.